This T cell receptor (beta chain) was captured in a study of memory CD4+ T cells and cytomegalovirus serostatus. Single viable CD3+CD4+CD8-CD45RO+ cells were sorted as the memory CD4+ T cells. Profiling relied on immunoSEQ multiplex PCR, and the TCRdb table lists in-frame clones only, not all of them. The table shows approximately 51,000 clones, with roughly four fifths occurring only once. Material: memory CD4+ T cells from blood. This TCR came from an adult in good health and CMV-seropositive.

CDR3 nucleotide sequence: TGTGCCAGCAGCCCTCAGACAAGCTCTGGAAACACCATATATTTT. Translating gives CASSPQTSSGNTIYF. The rearrangement joins TRBV9 to TRBJ1-3, with D uncertain. Trimming removed 4 bases from V and 0 bases from J, with 11 bases in between. CDR1 and CDR2 (germline): SGDLS, YYNGEE. This CDR3 contains 15 residues. Full variable domain (remainder filled in from reference TRBV9 and TRBJ1-3): DSGVTQTPKHLITATGQRVTLRCSPRSGDLSVYWYQQSLDQGLQFLIQYYNGEERAKGNILERFSAQQFPDLHSELNLSSLELGDSALYFCASSPQTSSGNTIYFGEGSWLTVV.